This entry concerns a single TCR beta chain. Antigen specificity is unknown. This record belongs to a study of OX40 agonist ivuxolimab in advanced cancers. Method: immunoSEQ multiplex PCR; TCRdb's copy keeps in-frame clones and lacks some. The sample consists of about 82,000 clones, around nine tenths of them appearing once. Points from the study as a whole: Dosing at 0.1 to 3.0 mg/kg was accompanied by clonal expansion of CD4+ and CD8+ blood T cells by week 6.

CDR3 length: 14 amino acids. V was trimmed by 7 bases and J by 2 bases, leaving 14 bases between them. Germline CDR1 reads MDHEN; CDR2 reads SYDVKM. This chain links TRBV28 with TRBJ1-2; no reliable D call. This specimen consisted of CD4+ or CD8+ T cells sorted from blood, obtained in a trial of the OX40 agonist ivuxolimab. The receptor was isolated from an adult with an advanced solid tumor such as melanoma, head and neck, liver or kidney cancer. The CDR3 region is CASTLGGPNYGYTF. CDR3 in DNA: TGTGCCAGCACGTTGGGTGGGCCCAACTATGGCTACACCTTC.